Below are 22 T cell receptor beta chains sequenced from a single sample in a study of blood T cells in healthy people across ages. A second PCR of 7 to 11 cycles used a sample-barcoded 5' primer and a J-beta primer mix. A single record per CDR3 protein comes from TCRdb applying MiXCR to the 5' RACE reads. The sample carries approximately 810,000 distinct CDR3 sequences, 29% recorded once. The sample consisted of blood. The source is a woman aged 80 or over in good health.

The table lists this clonotype with a few counts. V gene TRBV7-2 combines with J gene TRBJ2-2, with D possibly TRBD1 on 6 matching bases. V gave up 3 bases and J gave up 3 bases, with 11 bases separating them. The germline gives CDR1 SGHTA, CDR2 FQGNSA. The CDR3 consists of 15 residues. The CDR3 DNA follows: TGTGCCAGCAGCTTGAGACAGGCCGACACCGGGGAGCTGTTTTTT. As protein: CASSLRQADTGELFF.

This clonotype came up many times. The V gene is TRBV20-1, the J gene TRBJ1-2, with D maybe TRBD1 (6 bases). The CDR3 is made up of 11 amino acids. Germline assignment: CDR1 DFQATT and CDR2 SNEGSKA (reference sequence). Trimming removed 6 bases at V and 6 bases at J, with 11 bases between. The DNA of the CDR3 is TGCAGTGCAAGACAGGTGAATGGCTACACCTTC. Its protein product is CSARQVNGYTF.

The chain combines TRBV20-1 with TRBJ1-1; tentatively, D is TRBD1 (6 bases). CDR1 is DFQATT and CDR2 is SNEGSKA in the germline V gene (reference sequence). This CDR3 is 16 amino acids long. Trimming cost V 0 bases and J 0 bases, with 14 bases left between them. The chain's CDR3 is CSARDFNRVLNTEAFF. CDR3 coding DNA: TGCAGTGCTAGAGACTTCAACAGGGTATTGAACACTGAAGCTTTCTTT.

The rearrangement links TRBV9 to TRBJ2-5; the D gene could be TRBD1 or TRBD2 (6 bases each). From germline, CDR1 is SGDLS and CDR2 YYNGEE. The length of the CDR3 is 16 residues. V shed 1 base and J shed 14 bases, with 27 bases lying between them. The CDR3 DNA sequence: TGTGCCAGCAGCGTAACCCCTCGGGGGCAGGGCTCCGAGCATTACTTC. Translation: CASSVTPRGQGSEHYF. The complete variable domain, with remaining parts taken from reference TRBV9 and TRBJ2-5, reads DSGVTQTPKHLITATGQRVTLRCSPRSGDLSVYWYQQSLDQGLQFLIQYYNGEERAKGNILERFSAQQFPDLHSELNLSSLELGDSALYFCASSVTPRGQGSEHYFGPGTRLLVL.

This clonotype showed up many times. J is TRBJ1-2 and V is TRBV7-2, with 8 bases matching TRBD1. The CDR3 spans 13 residues. CDR1 and CDR2 from the germline V gene are SGHTA and FQGNSA. J gave up 8 bases and V 8 bases, and 10 bases lay outside the gene matches. The CDR3 protein is CASSGDRRWGYTF. Here the CDR3 DNA reads TGTGCCAGCTCGGGGGACAGGCGATGGGGCTACACCTTC.

This clonotype was picked up many times. The CDR3 DNA reads as TGTGCCAGCAGTGAACAGGTCTCCACAGATACGCAGTATTTT. As protein: CASSEQVSTDTQYF. V usage is TRBV9 and J usage is TRBJ2-3, with D possibly matching TRBD1 (5 bases). Germline assignment: CDR1 SGDLS and CDR2 YYNGEE. V was cut by 5 bases and J by 2 bases, with 12 bases left in between. This CDR3 contains 14 residues.

This rearrangement joins TRBV4-3 to TRBJ2-1, with D unresolved. CDR1 and CDR2 from the germline V gene are LGHNA and YSLEER. The CDR3 sequence is 17 residues long. V shed 5 bases and J shed 2 bases, with 19 bases lying between them. The CDR3 protein is CASSTRRFRDPYNEQFF. Written as DNA, the CDR3 is TGCGCCAGCAGCACCCGTCGGTTTAGGGATCCCTACAATGAGCAGTTCTTC.

The table lists this clonotype with many counts. This rearrangement joins TRBV7-9 to TRBJ1-2, with 9 bases identical to TRBD1. The germline CDR1 and CDR2 sequences are SEHNR and FQNEAQ (reference sequence). The CDR3 extends over 16 amino acids. V shed 4 bases and J 0 bases; nucleotides not matched to a gene: 6. The CDR3 is CASSSWTGETNYGYTF. DNA for the CDR3: TGTGCCAGCAGCTCTTGGACAGGGGAGACTAACTATGGCTACACCTTC. Full variable domain (remainder filled in from reference TRBV7-9 and TRBJ1-2): DTGVSQNPRHKITKRGQNVTFRCDPISEHNRLYWYRQTLGQGPEFLTYFQNEAQLEKSRLLSDRFSAERPKGSFSTLEIQRTEQGDSAMYLCASSSWTGETNYGYTFGSGTRLTVV.

This clonotype was counted ten times or more. The V gene is TRBV6-2 or TRBV6-3, the J gene TRBJ2-4; TRBD2 might be the D (6 bases). The germline gives CDR1 MNHEY, CDR2 SVGEGT. V was shortened by 5 bases and J by 5 bases, with 16 bases between the two germline ends. This CDR3 is 15 amino acids long. CDR3 coding DNA: TGTGCCAGCAGTCCCACCGGGCCGGGAGAAAACATTCAGTACTTC. Protein: CASSPTGPGENIQYF.

This clonotype has at least ten counts. The chain recombines TRBV7-9 with TRBJ2-7; D perhaps matches TRBD2 (6 bases). Trimming shortened V by 0 bases and J by 2 bases, and 11 bases separated the two germline ends. This CDR3 is 15 amino acids long. The germline gives CDR1 SEHNR, CDR2 FQNEAQ (reference sequence). The chain's CDR3 is CASSLAEGRAYEQYF. The CDR3 region has the DNA TGTGCCAGCAGCTTAGCGGAGGGCAGGGCCTACGAGCAGTACTTC.

J is TRBJ2-6 and V is TRBV6-2 or TRBV6-3, with no clear D. Germline lookup yields CDR1 MNHEY and CDR2 SVGEGT. The CDR3 has 13 amino acids. Trimming took 5 bases from V and 6 from J, leaving 8 bases between them. The CDR3 DNA is TGTGCCAGCAGTCAAGGGTTGGCCAACGTCCTGACTTTC. Protein product: CASSQGLANVLTF.

J is TRBJ1-1 and V is TRBV4-3; D remains ambiguous. Germline lookup yields CDR1 LGHNA and CDR2 YSLEER. The V and J ends lost 0 bases and 2 bases respectively, with 10 bases between them. The length of the CDR3 is 15 residues. CDR3: CASSQDFRQNTEAFF. The CDR3 nucleotides are TGCGCCAGCAGCCAAGACTTCAGGCAAAACACTGAAGCTTTCTTT.

The genes are TRBV7-2 and TRBJ2-7; D is ambiguous. The DNA end is a closer match to TRBJ2-5, so the J assignment may be wrong. This CDR3 has 14 amino acids. The germline gives CDR1 SGHTA, CDR2 FQGNSA. The DNA of the CDR3 is TGTGCCAGCAGCTTAGGGTATGCCTCGGAGACCCAGTACTTC. It yields the protein CASSLGYASETQYF.

This clonotype showed up just a few times. V is TRBV20-1 and J is TRBJ1-1; D is unclear. Germline assignment: CDR1 DFQATT and CDR2 SNEGSKA (reference sequence). This CDR3 region has 16 residues. With 3 bases removed from V and 6 bases from J, the gap between germline ends came to 23 bases. CDR3 protein: CSASLYRGSVFAEAFF. For the CDR3, the DNA is TGCAGTGCTAGTTTGTATCGAGGATCCGTGTTTGCTGAAGCTTTCTTT.

Notes on this clonotype: This may be a read error, as it is one base from a much larger clone. The chain is built from TRBV12-3 or TRBV12-4 and TRBJ2-3; 12 nucleotides align to TRBD2. The V and J ends lost 3 bases and 1 base, in that order; junction bases with no gene match: 5. The length of the CDR3 is 17 residues. The CDR3, as DNA: TGTGCCAGCAGTTTGAGGAGGACTAGCGGGGGCACAGATACGCAGTATTTT. Translated: CASSLRRTSGGTDTQYF.

The rearrangement uses TRBV5-1 and TRBJ2-3, with D possibly called TRBD1 or TRBD2 (6 bases each). The CDR3 consists of 14 residues. Germline CDR1 SGHRS, CDR2 YFSETQ. V was cut by 5 bases and J by 3 bases, with 13 bases left in between. The CDR3 DNA is TGCGCCAGCAGAACGGGGGCAGGAACAGATACGCAGTATTTT. It encodes CASRTGAGTDTQYF. Drawing the rest from reference TRBV5-1 and TRBJ2-3, the complete variable domain is KAGVTQTPRYLIKTRGQQVTLSCSPISGHRSVSWYQQTPGQGLQFLFEYFSETQRNKGNFPGRFSGRQFSNSRSEMNVSTLELGDSALYLCASRTGAGTDTQYFGPGTRLTVL.

The CDR3 loop reads CAIRRGGRTDTQYF. The DNA for the CDR3 is TGTGCCATCAGGCGGGGGGGCCGGACAGATACGCAGTATTTT. This chain uses TRBV10-3 with TRBJ2-3; 9 bases line up with TRBD2. Unmatched junction bases numbered 4, after V lost 6 bases and J lost 3 bases. Germline values: CDR1 ENHRY, CDR2 SYGVKD. The CDR3 runs to 14 residues.

This clonotype was observed many times. The V and J genes are TRBV6-2 or TRBV6-3 and TRBJ2-5; D is undetermined. Trimming removed 6 bases at V and 4 bases at J, with 12 bases between. Germline CDR1 MNHEY, CDR2 SVGEGT. The CDR3 loop spans 13 amino acids. Here the CDR3 reads CASSPLWTETQYF. CDR3 bases: TGTGCCAGCAGCCCCCTTTGGACAGAGACCCAGTACTTC.

At least ten counts were recorded for this clonotype. This rearrangement joins TRBV28 to TRBJ1-1; D remains unclear. Trimming cost V 5 bases and J 2 bases, with 18 bases left between them. CDR3 length: 16 residues. CDR1 is MDHEN, CDR2 SYDVKM, per germline. For the CDR3, the DNA is TGTGCCAGCAGTCCGAGGGATTACACGGTCAACACTGAAGCTTTCTTT. Its protein product is CASSPRDYTVNTEAFF. Using reference TRBV28 and TRBJ1-1 for the parts outside the CDR3, the full variable domain is DVKVTQSSRYLVKRTGEKVFLECVQDMDHENMFWYRQDPGLGLRLIYFSYDVKMKEKGDIPEGYSVSREKKERFSLILESASTNQTSMYLCASSPRDYTVNTEAFFGQGTRLTVV.

There are a few counts of this clonotype. V and J are TRBV3-1 and TRBJ1-2, with 9 positions matching TRBD1. J gave up 4 bases and V 8 bases, and 11 bases lay outside the gene matches. This CDR3 region has 15 residues. Germline loops: CDR1 LGHDT, CDR2 YNNKEL (reference sequence). The CDR3 region is CASGLRDRAGYGYTF. CDR3 DNA sequence: TGTGCCAGCGGCCTGAGGGACAGGGCGGGCTATGGCTACACCTTC.

There are many counts of this clonotype. This sequence joins TRBV7-9 and TRBJ2-3; 11 bases line up with TRBD2. CDR3 length: 16 amino acids. The germline V gene encodes CDR1 SEHNR and CDR2 FQNEAQ (reference sequence). Trimming at V came to 5 bases and at J to 4 bases, leaving 8 bases not matched to a gene. CDR3 in amino acids: CASSLKTSGAPDTQYF. The CDR3, as DNA: TGTGCCAGCAGCCTCAAGACTAGCGGGGCGCCAGATACGCAGTATTTT.

This clonotype was found a few times. The chain has TRBV9 and TRBJ1-6; D ambiguous. The CDR3 length is 14 residues. In germline, CDR1 is SGDLS, CDR2 YYNGEE. V lost 3 bases and J 5 bases, leaving 9 bases between the germline ends. CDR3 region: CASSAMVDNSPLHF. The CDR3 DNA reads as TGTGCCAGCAGCGCGATGGTAGATAATTCACCCCTCCACTTT.